These 16 T cell receptor beta chains originate from one sample sequenced in a study of response to subunit inactivated influenza vaccine. TCRdb reprocessed the RT-PCR reads via MiXCR and lists one record per CDR3 protein. The sample yields hundreds of thousands of distinct CDR3 sequences, more than 15% seen once. The sequences come from PBMCs from blood, collected 11 to 12 days after vaccination. These receptors were collected from a man in his fifties or sixties who received an inactivated influenza vaccine.

The gene calls are TRBV12-3 or TRBV12-4 and TRBJ1-1, with unresolved D. This CDR3 is 13 amino acids long. V was cut by 7 bases and J by 0 bases, with 9 bases left in between. In nucleotides, the CDR3 is TGTGCCAGCACTCCTGAGGTGAACACTGAAGCTTTCTTT. Protein product: CASTPEVNTEAFF.

There are a few counts of this clonotype. The rearrangement links TRBV28 to TRBJ2-3; D is uncertain. Trimming pared 5 bases from V and 7 bases from J, leaving 13 bases between. This CDR3 region has 13 residues. Germline CDR1 is MDHEN and CDR2 is SYDVKM. The CDR3 reads CASSPSLGYTQYF. DNA for the CDR3: TGTGCCAGCAGTCCCTCCCTAGGGTATACGCAGTATTTT. The full variable domain, its missing parts supplied by reference TRBV28 and TRBJ2-3, is DVKVTQSSRYLVKRTGEKVFLECVQDMDHENMFWYRQDPGLGLRLIYFSYDVKMKEKGDIPEGYSVSREKKERFSLILESASTNQTSMYLCASSPSLGYTQYFGPGTRLTVL.

This chain connects TRBV12-3 or TRBV12-4 to TRBJ2-3, with a tentative D call TRBD1 (5 bases). This CDR3 comprises 17 residues. The germline V and J ends were trimmed by 6 bases and 5 bases, with 24 bases remaining between them. CDR3 loop: CASSPPAGPTSGDTQYF. For the CDR3, the DNA is TGTGCCAGCAGCCCACCGGCAGGGCCAACCTCGGGAGATACGCAGTATTTT.

The V gene is TRBV5-6, the J gene TRBJ2-7, with D perhaps matching TRBD2 (6 bases). Germline V gene data show CDR1 as SGHDT and CDR2 as YYEEEE. CDR3 length: 14 amino acids. The germline V and J ends were trimmed by 2 bases and 2 bases, with 11 bases remaining between them. The CDR3 coding sequence is TGTGCCAGCAGCTTCCACGGGAGTACCTACGAGCAGTACTTC. This encodes CASSFHGSTYEQYF.

As for this clonotype: The junction does not match germline at one end; this may be a read error. The J gene is TRBJ1-4, the V gene TRBV3-1; a possible D gene is TRBD1 (5 bases). The CDR3 sequence is 19 residues long. CDR1 and CDR2 from the germline V gene are LGHDT and YNNKEL (reference sequence). In nucleotides, the CDR3 is TGTACCAGCAGTGCGAGGGCAGGGACTATCCCTCGGGGTAATGAAAAACTGTTTTTT. Encoded protein: CTSSARAGTIPRGNEKLFF. The full variable domain, with the rest looked up from reference TRBV3-1 and TRBJ1-4, is DTAVSQTPKYLVTQMGNDKSIKCEQNLGHDTMYWYKQDSKKFLKIMFSYNNKELIINETVPNRFSPKSPDKAHLNLHINSLELGDSAVYFCTSSARAGTIPRGNEKLFFGSGTQLSVL.

The chain is built from TRBV7-2 and TRBJ2-7, with 12 bases lining up with TRBD2. The CDR3 covers 16 residues. Germline trimming cut 3 bases from V and 4 bases from J; bases unmatched to any gene: 7. The germline V gene encodes CDR1 SGHTA and CDR2 FQGNSA. The CDR3 DNA is TGTGCCAGCAGCTTTTCCGGACTAGCGGGAATTTACGAGCAGTACTTC. It codes for CASSFSGLAGIYEQYF.

This chain connects TRBV6-1 to TRBJ1-5; D ambiguous. The germline V gene encodes CDR1 MNHNS and CDR2 SASEGT. The CDR3 covers 13 residues. The V gene lost 4 bases and the J gene lost 3 bases, with 7 bases spanning the gap. The CDR3 reads CASSAQFNQPQHF. Written as DNA, the CDR3 is TGTGCCAGCAGTGCTCAGTTCAATCAGCCCCAGCATTTT.

Comments on this clonotype: Germline and junction disagree at one end, which may indicate a read error. The rearrangement uses TRBV27 and TRBJ2-2; possibly TRBD2 for D (6 bases). The CDR3 runs 15 residues. CDR1 MNHEY and CDR2 SMNVEV come from the germline V gene (reference sequence). The CDR3 reads CASSRDSANTRELFF. DNA for the CDR3: TGTGCCAGCAGTAGGGACTCAGCGAACACCAGGGAGCTGTTTTTT.

This clonotype came up a few times. V and J are TRBV4-1 and TRBJ2-2, with D possibly being TRBD2 (6 bases). The germline V gene has CDR1 MGHRA and CDR2 YSYEKL. The germline V and J ends were trimmed by 1 base and 2 bases, with 11 bases remaining between them. The CDR3 totals 16 residues. For the CDR3, the DNA is TGCGCCAGCAGCCAAGTCTCGGGACTTAACACCGGGGAGCTGTTTTTT. Its protein product is CASSQVSGLNTGELFF.

This clonotype was observed a few times. The rearrangement links TRBV29-1 to TRBJ2-1, with 9 bases lining up with TRBD2. Germline values: CDR1 SQVTM, CDR2 ANQGSEA. The CDR3 spans 18 residues. V shed 7 bases, J shed 1 base, and the junction held 17 bases outside the gene matches. The CDR3 coding sequence is TGCAGCGCCCAAGGAGGTTCTAGCGGGACTAAATCCTACAATGAGCAGTTCTTC. Amino acids: CSAQGGSSGTKSYNEQFF.

This clonotype was detected only a few times. The rearrangement links TRBV29-1 to TRBJ2-3; 13 nucleotides agree with TRBD2. The ends lost 4 bases at V and 2 bases at J; junction bases unmatched: 3. Germline loops: CDR1 SQVTM, CDR2 ANQGSEA. The CDR3 consists of 15 residues. The CDR3 protein is CSVGGLAGATDTQYF. The CDR3 coding sequence is TGCAGCGTTGGAGGACTAGCGGGAGCCACAGATACGCAGTATTTT.

The CDR3 region is CASSLRVLQDEQFF. The CDR3 bases are TGTGCCAGCAGCCTTCGCGTCCTTCAAGATGAGCAGTTCTTC. The chain carries TRBV28 and TRBJ2-1; D is unresolved. V lost 6 bases and J lost 8, with 17 bases in between. Germline CDR1 reads MDHEN; CDR2 reads SYDVKM. CDR3 length: 14 amino acids. Drawing the rest from reference TRBV28 and TRBJ2-1, the complete variable domain is DVKVTQSSRYLVKRTGEKVFLECVQDMDHENMFWYRQDPGLGLRLIYFSYDVKMKEKGDIPEGYSVSREKKERFSLILESASTNQTSMYLCASSLRVLQDEQFFGPGTRLTVL.

The genes are TRBV30 and TRBJ2-7, with 7 bases aligning to TRBD1. CDR1 and CDR2 (germline): GTSNPN, SVGIG (reference sequence). The CDR3 length is 14 residues. The V segment lost 1 base and the J segment 5 bases; nucleotides outside the gene matches: 8. The CDR3 DNA is TGTGCCTGGAGTGGGACAGGACCCTGGGACGAGCAGTACTTC. This codes for CAWSGTGPWDEQYF.

This clonotype was detected a few times. V and J are TRBV6-1 and TRBJ2-1; D is possibly TRBD1 (6 bases). The CDR3 has 13 residues. The ends were cut back, 5 bases at V and 5 bases at J, with 10 bases in the middle. Looked up from germline, CDR1 is MNHNS and CDR2 is SASEGT. The CDR3 protein is CASSLRDNNEQFF. The DNA of the CDR3 is TGTGCCAGCAGTCTCCGGGACAACAATGAGCAGTTCTTC.

At least ten counts were recorded for this clonotype. The chain carries TRBV12-3 or TRBV12-4 and TRBJ2-2, with D perhaps matching TRBD2 (5 bases). V dropped 2 bases and J dropped 2 bases, with 12 bases sitting between them. CDR3 length equals 16 residues. The CDR3 loop reads CASSLRGGGNTGELFF. The DNA of the CDR3 is TGTGCCAGCAGTTTACGTGGCGGAGGTAACACCGGGGAGCTGTTTTTT.

The chain recombines TRBV6-2 or TRBV6-3 with TRBJ2-4; D unclear. The V gene lost 6 bases and the J gene lost 6 bases, with 15 bases spanning the gap. The CDR3 is 14 amino acids. Germline CDR1 and CDR2: MNHEY and SVGEGT. The CDR3 region has the DNA TGTGCCAGCAGACGAACTGGATGGGGAAACATTCAGTACTTC. Its protein product is CASRRTGWGNIQYF.